This T cell receptor (beta chain) came from a study of CD8 T cells in Susac syndrome. Peripheral blood CD8+ and CD4+ T cells were profiled by TCR beta sequencing. The multiple sclerosis controls consisted of treatment-naive patients with relapsing-remitting disease, either stable or active. TEMRA cells were FACS-enriched and CD8+ and CD4+ T cells negatively isolated. V was trimmed by 1 base and J by 4 bases, leaving 10 bases between them. Germline-derived CDR1 and CDR2 are SEHNR and FQNEAQ (reference sequence). The CDR3 loop spans 14 amino acids. The authors reverse transcribed 0.5 to 1 ug RNA with random hexamers. Using its own MiXCR run on the immunoSEQ multiplex PCR reads, TCRdb lists one record per CDR3 protein. Of 200,000 to 250,000 distinct CDR3 sequences listed, around 90% are singletons.

The chain combines TRBV7-9 with TRBJ1-2; possibly TRBD1 for D (5 bases). This TCR came from a human donor with multiple sclerosis. The sample comprised CD8+ T cells from PBMCs. CDR3 residues: CASSLGGDLYGYTF. CDR3 DNA sequence: TGTGCCAGCAGCTTAGGGGGGGACCTCTATGGCTACACCTTC.